The next 17 T cell receptor beta chains were all read from a single sample in a study of T-cell memory formation after mild COVID-19. Each CDR3 protein is one row after TCRdb ran MiXCR on the 5' RACE reads. The data hold 400,000 to 450,000 distinct CDR3 sequences, with about a sixth observed a single time. Source material: PBMCs or a T cell subset sorted from them (not recorded which). Receptors were obtained from a man aged 18-30 years who had mild COVID-19 (a few samples of this study predate the infection). Cell type and time point are not known.

With respect to this clonotype: Compared with germline, one end of the junction differs, possibly owing to a read error. In nucleotides, the CDR3 is TGCAGCGGTGAATCGCGGGACAGGGGCACAGATACGCAGTATTTT. It encodes CSGESRDRGTDTQYF. The rearrangement links TRBV29-1 to TRBJ2-3, with 9 bases lining up with TRBD1. Germline V gene sequence: CDR1 SQVTM, CDR2 ANQGSEA. The CDR3 contains 15 residues.

This clonotype was detected a few times. The J gene is TRBJ2-7, the V gene TRBV27, with 13 bases matching TRBD2. The CDR3 is made up of 16 amino acids. The germline V gene encodes CDR1 MNHEY and CDR2 SMNVEV (reference sequence). Trimming removed 5 bases from V and 2 bases from J; junction bases left unmatched: 6. The CDR3 loop reads CASSSSGTSGTYEQYV. CDR3 nucleotide sequence: TGTGCCAGCAGTAGCTCTGGGACTAGCGGGACCTACGAGCAGTACGTC.

This clonotype was counted ten times or more. The V and J genes are TRBV7-9 and TRBJ2-1, with D possibly TRBD2 on 7 matching bases. Deletions cut 0 bases from V and 9 bases from J, with 15 bases between. Germline loops: CDR1 SEHNR, CDR2 FQNEAQ (reference sequence). The CDR3 covers 15 residues. The CDR3 sequence is CASSLAGGPGREQFF. Written as DNA, the CDR3 is TGTGCCAGCAGCTTAGCGGGGGGGCCTGGACGTGAGCAGTTCTTC.

This clonotype was detected a few times. The chain is built from TRBV11-2 and TRBJ2-6, with unresolved D. The ends were cut back, 1 base at V and 1 base at J, with 14 bases in the middle. Germline-derived CDR1 and CDR2 are SGHAT and FQNNGV. The CDR3 covers 18 residues. The CDR3 nucleotides read TGTGCCAGCAGCTTAGGAACGTCGGTGGATTCTGGGGCCAACGTCCTGACTTTC. Its translation: CASSLGTSVDSGANVLTF.

V usage is TRBV25-1 and J usage is TRBJ2-3; 9 positions agree with TRBD1. Trimming at V came to 3 bases and at J to 2 bases, leaving 3 bases not matched to a gene. Germline assignment: CDR1 MGHDK and CDR2 SYGVNS. The CDR3 extends over 15 amino acids. CDR3 residues: CASSDGTGYTDTQYF. The CDR3 DNA reads as TGTGCCAGCAGTGACGGGACAGGGTACACAGATACGCAGTATTTT.

This sequence joins TRBV2 and TRBJ1-3, with D hard to call. Germline assignment: CDR1 SNHLY and CDR2 FYNNEI. The length of the CDR3 is 12 residues. CDR3: CAAPSSGNTIYF. The CDR3, as DNA: TGTGCGGCACCAAGCTCTGGAAACACCATATATTTT.

This clonotype was found a few times. V gene TRBV7-3 combines with J gene TRBJ2-3; TRBD2 is a possible D gene (6 bases). Germline V lookup: CDR1 SGHTA, CDR2 FQGTGA. CDR3 length equals 14 residues. The V end lost 5 bases, the J end lost 4 bases, and 13 bases lay between the germline ends. In DNA, the CDR3 is TGTGCCAGCAGCCGGGACTCCCTGTCAGATACGCAGTATTTT. Residues: CASSRDSLSDTQYF. The variable domain in full, completed from reference TRBV7-3 and TRBJ2-3, reads GAGVSQTPSNKVTEKGKYVELRCDPISGHTALYWYRQSLGQGPEFLIYFQGTGAADDSGLPNDRFFAVRPEGSVSTLKIQRTERGDSAVYLCASSRDSLSDTQYFGPGTRLTVL.

V and J are TRBV10-3 and TRBJ2-6, with 7 bases that match TRBD1. Germline lookup yields CDR1 ENHRY and CDR2 SYGVKD. This CDR3 is 14 amino acids long. J lost 4 bases, V lost 8 bases, and 5 bases had no gene match. The chain's CDR3 is CAIPDRKGANVLTF. The CDR3 bases are TGTGCCATCCCGGACAGGAAGGGGGCCAACGTCCTGACTTTC.

This clonotype showed up just a few times. This chain uses TRBV30 with TRBJ2-5, with D unresolved. The CDR3 has 11 amino acids. Trimming stripped 3 bases from V and 5 bases from J, with 7 bases between. In germline, CDR1 is GTSNPN, CDR2 SVGIG (reference sequence). CDR3 amino acids: CAWRVGETQYF. The CDR3, as DNA: TGTGCCTGGAGGGTCGGGGAGACCCAGTACTTC. Full variable domain (missing parts from reference TRBV30 and TRBJ2-5): SQTIHQWPATLVQPVGSPLSLECTVEGTSNPNLYWYRQAAGRGLQLLFYSVGIGQISSEVPQNLSASRPQDRQFILSSKKLLLSDSGFYLCAWRVGETQYFGPGTRLLVL.

In its sample, this clonotype was seen many times. The chain joins TRBV4-1 to TRBJ1-1, with a weak D call TRBD1 (5 bases). The germline V and J ends were trimmed by 5 bases and 6 bases, with 10 bases remaining between them. The CDR3 length is 12 residues. From germline, CDR1 is MGHRA and CDR2 YSYEKL. The CDR3 reads CASSGEGAEAFF. The DNA for the CDR3 is TGCGCCAGCAGCGGGGAAGGGGCTGAAGCTTTCTTT.

The rearrangement links TRBV5-1 to TRBJ2-2; D is undetermined. With 6 bases removed from V and 6 bases from J, the gap between germline ends came to 9 bases. The CDR3 loop spans 12 amino acids. CDR1 and CDR2 from the germline V gene are SGHRS and YFSETQ. The CDR3, as DNA: TGCGCCAGCAATGGGCATCCCGGGGAGCTGTTTTTT. The encoded protein is CASNGHPGELFF.

This clonotype has just a few counts. This chain joins TRBV7-2 and TRBJ1-2; 9 nucleotides match TRBD1. CDR1 and CDR2 from the germline V gene are SGHTA and FQGNSA. Germline trimming cut 6 bases from V and 5 bases from J; bases unmatched to any gene: 7. This CDR3 has 14 residues. CDR3 bases: TGTGCCAGCAGGACAGGGGGGCTAGGTTATGGCTACACCTTC. It is translated as CASRTGGLGYGYTF.

This clonotype was seen only a few times. The chain employs TRBV11-2 and TRBJ1-3, with a possible D match to TRBD1 (5 bases). The CDR3 has 17 amino acids. Germline CDR1 SGHAT, CDR2 FQNNGV. Trimming removed 1 base from V and 0 bases from J, with 13 bases in between. CDR3 sequence reads: CASSLASGTVSGNTIYF. The CDR3 coding sequence is TGTGCCAGCAGCTTAGCCTCAGGGACCGTCTCTGGAAACACCATATATTTT.

This clonotype was seen a few times. The rearrangement links TRBV7-9 to TRBJ2-7; 9 nucleotides match TRBD1. The CDR3 has 16 residues. In germline, CDR1 is SEHNR, CDR2 FQNEAQ (reference sequence). With V trimmed by 1 base and J by 0 bases, 4 bases remained unmatched. CDR3 loop: CASSLVGTGPSYEQYF. The CDR3 DNA follows: TGTGCCAGCAGCTTAGTTGGGACAGGGCCCTCCTACGAGCAGTACTTC.

This clonotype has at least ten counts. The rearrangement links TRBV4-1 to TRBJ2-3, with unresolved D. Between the trimmed V and J ends, which lost 1 base and 6 bases, there was a span of 5 bases. CDR3 length equals 12 residues. Per the germline V gene, CDR1 is MGHRA and CDR2 is YSYEKL. CDR3 DNA sequence: TGCGCCAGCAGCCAAGGGGCGGATACGCAGTATTTT. Encoded protein: CASSQGADTQYF.

The gene calls are TRBV5-6 and TRBJ1-2; 12 bases are a match to TRBD1. CDR3 length: 16 residues. J gave up 7 bases and V 3 bases, and 10 bases lay outside the gene matches. Germline V lookup: CDR1 SGHDT, CDR2 YYEEEE. This chain's CDR3 is CASSWGQGARRAGYTF. In DNA, the CDR3 is TGTGCCAGCAGCTGGGGACAGGGGGCGCGCCGGGCTGGCTACACCTTC.

The V call is TRBV7-3, the J call TRBJ2-6, with D hard to call. This CDR3 has 16 amino acids. Germline CDR1 reads SGHTA; CDR2 reads FQGTGA. With 4 bases removed from V and 0 bases from J, the gap between germline ends came to 10 bases. The CDR3 DNA is TGTGCCAGCAGCTCCTTCTCGAGCTCTGGGGCCAACGTCCTGACTTTC. Amino acids: CASSSFSSSGANVLTF.